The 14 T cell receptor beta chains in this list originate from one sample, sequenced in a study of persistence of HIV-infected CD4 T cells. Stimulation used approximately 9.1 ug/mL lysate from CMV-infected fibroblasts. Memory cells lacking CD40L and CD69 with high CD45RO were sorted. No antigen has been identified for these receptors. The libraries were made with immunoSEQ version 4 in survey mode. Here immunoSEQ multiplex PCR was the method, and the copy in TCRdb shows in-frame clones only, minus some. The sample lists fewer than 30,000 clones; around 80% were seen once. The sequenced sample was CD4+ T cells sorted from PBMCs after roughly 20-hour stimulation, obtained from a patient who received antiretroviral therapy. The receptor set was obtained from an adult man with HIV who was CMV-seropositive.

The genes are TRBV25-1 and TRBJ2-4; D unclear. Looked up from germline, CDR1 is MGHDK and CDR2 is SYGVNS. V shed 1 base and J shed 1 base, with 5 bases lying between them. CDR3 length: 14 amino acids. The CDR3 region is CASSEFGAKNIQYF. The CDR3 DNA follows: TGTGCCAGCAGTGAATTCGGGGCCAAAAACATTCAGTACTTC.

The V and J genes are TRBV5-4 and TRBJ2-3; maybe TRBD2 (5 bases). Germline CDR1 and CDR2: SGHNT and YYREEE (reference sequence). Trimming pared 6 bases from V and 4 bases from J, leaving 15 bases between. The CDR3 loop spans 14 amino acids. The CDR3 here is CASTLIASADTQYF. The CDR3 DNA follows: TGTGCCAGCACCCTTATAGCGTCAGCAGATACGCAGTATTTT. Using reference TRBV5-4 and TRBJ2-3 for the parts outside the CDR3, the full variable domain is ETGVTQSPTHLIKTRGQQVTLRCSSQSGHNTVSWYQQALGQGPQFIFQYYREEENGRGNFPPRFSGLQFPNYSSELNVNALELDDSALYLCASTLIASADTQYFGPGTRLTVL.

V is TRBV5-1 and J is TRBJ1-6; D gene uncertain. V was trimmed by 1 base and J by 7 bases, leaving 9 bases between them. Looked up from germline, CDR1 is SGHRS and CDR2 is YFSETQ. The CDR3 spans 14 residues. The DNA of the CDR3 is TGCGCCAGCAGCTTGAACCTCGAAAATTCACCCCTCCACTTT. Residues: CASSLNLENSPLHF.

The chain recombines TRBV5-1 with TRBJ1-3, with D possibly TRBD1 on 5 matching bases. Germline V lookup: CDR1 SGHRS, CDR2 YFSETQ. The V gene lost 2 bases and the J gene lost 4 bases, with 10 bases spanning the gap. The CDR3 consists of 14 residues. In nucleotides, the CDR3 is TGCGCCAGCAGCTTATCAGGGTTAGGAAACACCATATATTTT. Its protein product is CASSLSGLGNTIYF.

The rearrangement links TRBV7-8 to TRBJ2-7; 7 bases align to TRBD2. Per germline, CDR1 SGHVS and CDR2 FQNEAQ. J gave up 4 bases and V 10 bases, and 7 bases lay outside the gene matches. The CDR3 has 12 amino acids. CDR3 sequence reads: CANGRTRYEQYF. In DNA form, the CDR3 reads TGTGCCAATGGGAGGACTAGATACGAGCAGTACTTC.

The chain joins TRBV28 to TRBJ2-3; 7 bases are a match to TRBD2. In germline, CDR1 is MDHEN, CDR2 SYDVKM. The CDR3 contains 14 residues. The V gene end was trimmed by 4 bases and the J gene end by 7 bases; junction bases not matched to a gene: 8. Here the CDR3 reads CASSSLGGENTQYF. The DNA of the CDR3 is TGTGCCAGCAGTTCCTTGGGGGGGGAAAATACGCAGTATTTT.

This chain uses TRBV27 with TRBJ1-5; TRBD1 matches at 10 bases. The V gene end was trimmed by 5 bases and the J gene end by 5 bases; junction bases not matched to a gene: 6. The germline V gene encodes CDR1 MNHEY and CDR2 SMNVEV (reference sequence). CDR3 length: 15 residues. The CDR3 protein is CASSLGQGDYQPQHF. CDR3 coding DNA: TGTGCCAGCAGTCTAGGACAGGGGGACTATCAGCCCCAGCATTTT.

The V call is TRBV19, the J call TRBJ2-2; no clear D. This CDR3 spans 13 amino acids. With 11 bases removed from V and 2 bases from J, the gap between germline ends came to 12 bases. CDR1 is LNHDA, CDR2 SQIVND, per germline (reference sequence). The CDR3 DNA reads TGTGCCGGGAAAGCTGCTAACACCGGGGAGCTGTTTTTT. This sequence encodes CAGKAANTGELFF.

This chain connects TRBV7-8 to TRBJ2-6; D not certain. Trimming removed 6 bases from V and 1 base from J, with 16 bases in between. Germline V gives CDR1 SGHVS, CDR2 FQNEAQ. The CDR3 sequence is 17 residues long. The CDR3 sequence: CASSQNWGTSGANVLTF. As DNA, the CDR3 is TGTGCCAGCAGTCAAAACTGGGGTACTTCTGGGGCCAACGTCCTGACTTTC. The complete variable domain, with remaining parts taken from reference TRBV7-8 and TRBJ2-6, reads GAGVSQSPRYKVAKRGQDVALRCDPISGHVSLFWYQQALGQGPEFLTYFQNEAQLDKSGLPSDRFFAERPEGSVSTLKIQRTQQEDSAVYLCASSQNWGTSGANVLTFGAGSRLTVL.

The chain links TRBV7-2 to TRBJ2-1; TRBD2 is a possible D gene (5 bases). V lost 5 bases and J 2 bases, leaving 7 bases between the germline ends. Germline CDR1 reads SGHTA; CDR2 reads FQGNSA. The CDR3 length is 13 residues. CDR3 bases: TGTGCCAGCAGCCCGGGGACCTACAATGAGCAGTTCTTC. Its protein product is CASSPGTYNEQFF.

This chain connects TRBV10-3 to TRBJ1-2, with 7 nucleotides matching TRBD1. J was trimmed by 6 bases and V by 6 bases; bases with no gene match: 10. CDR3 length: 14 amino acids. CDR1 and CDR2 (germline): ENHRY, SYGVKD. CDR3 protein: CAIRAGGGEDGYTF. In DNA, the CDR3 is TGTGCCATCAGGGCAGGGGGAGGAGAAGATGGCTACACCTTC.

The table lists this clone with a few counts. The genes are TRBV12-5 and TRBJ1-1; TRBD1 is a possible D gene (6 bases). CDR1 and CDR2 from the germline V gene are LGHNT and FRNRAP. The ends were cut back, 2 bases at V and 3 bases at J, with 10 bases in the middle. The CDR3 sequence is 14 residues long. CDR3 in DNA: TGTGCTAGTGGTTTGACAGGGTGGTACACTGAAGCTTTCTTT. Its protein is CASGLTGWYTEAFF. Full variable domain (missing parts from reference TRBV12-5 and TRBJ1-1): DARVTQTPRHKVTEMGQEVTMRCQPILGHNTVFWYRQTMMQGLELLAYFRNRAPLDDSGMPKDRFSAEMPDATLATLKIQPSEPRDSAVYFCASGLTGWYTEAFFGQGTRLTVV.

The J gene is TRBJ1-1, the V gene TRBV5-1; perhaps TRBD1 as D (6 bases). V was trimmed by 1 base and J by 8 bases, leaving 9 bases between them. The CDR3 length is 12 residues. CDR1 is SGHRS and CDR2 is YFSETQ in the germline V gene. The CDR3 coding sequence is TGCGCCAGCAGCTTGATAGGGGGAGAAGCTTTCTTT. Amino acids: CASSLIGGEAFF.

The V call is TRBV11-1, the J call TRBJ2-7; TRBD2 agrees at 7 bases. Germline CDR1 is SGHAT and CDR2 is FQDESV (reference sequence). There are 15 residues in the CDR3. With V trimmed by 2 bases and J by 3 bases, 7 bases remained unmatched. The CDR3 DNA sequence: TGTGCCAGCAGCTTACGGGCGGGGGATGTCTACGAGCAGTACTTC. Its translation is CASSLRAGDVYEQYF.